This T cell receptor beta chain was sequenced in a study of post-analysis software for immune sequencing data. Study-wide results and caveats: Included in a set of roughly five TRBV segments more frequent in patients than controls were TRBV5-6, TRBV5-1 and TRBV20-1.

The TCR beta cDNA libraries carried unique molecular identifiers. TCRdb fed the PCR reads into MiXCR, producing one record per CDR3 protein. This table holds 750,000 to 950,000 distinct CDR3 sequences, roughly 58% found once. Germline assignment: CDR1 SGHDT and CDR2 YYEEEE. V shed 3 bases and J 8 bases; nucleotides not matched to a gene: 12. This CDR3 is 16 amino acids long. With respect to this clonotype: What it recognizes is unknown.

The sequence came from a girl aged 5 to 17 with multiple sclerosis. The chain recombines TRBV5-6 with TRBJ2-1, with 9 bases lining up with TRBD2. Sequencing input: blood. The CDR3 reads CASSWGGGRAIDEQFF. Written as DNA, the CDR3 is TGTGCCAGCAGCTGGGGTGGCGGGAGGGCCATCGATGAGCAGTTCTTC.